The 19 T cell receptor beta chains given below trace back to one sample, sequenced in a study of cytomegalovirus exposure and HLA in healthy donors. 60 Vbeta and 13 Jbeta primers were used in PCR. TCRdb's copy holds only in-frame clones and misses some; the assay was immunoSEQ multiplex PCR. Among under 200,000 clones listed, around 68% were seen once. Source material: PBMCs. The receptors shown here come from a woman between 40 and 50 years old in good health and CMV-seropositive.

The chain has TRBV2 and TRBJ2-6; TRBD2 matches at 12 bases. Trimming took 5 bases from V and 3 from J; bases not matched to a gene: 8. Germline CDR1 and CDR2: SNHLY and FYNNEI. This CDR3 has 18 amino acids. The CDR3 DNA is TGTGCCAGCAGTTGGGCTAGCGGGGGGGCTGTTGGGGCCAACGTCCTGACTTTC. This translates into CASSWASGGAVGANVLTF.

This clone has more than one count but fewer than ten. The chain links TRBV9 to TRBJ1-2; perhaps TRBD1 as D (6 bases). This CDR3 is built from 14 residues. Trimming stripped 0 bases from V and 4 bases from J, with 10 bases between. Germline-derived CDR1 and CDR2 are SGDLS and YYNGEE. CDR3 sequence reads: CASSVGTAVYGYTF. The CDR3 bases are TGTGCCAGCAGCGTAGGGACAGCAGTCTATGGCTACACCTTC. Together with reference TRBV9 and TRBJ1-2, the CDR3 gives the full variable domain: DSGVTQTPKHLITATGQRVTLRCSPRSGDLSVYWYQQSLDQGLQFLIQYYNGEERAKGNILERFSAQQFPDLHSELNLSSLELGDSALYFCASSVGTAVYGYTFGSGTRLTVV.

The rearrangement links TRBV19 to TRBJ2-7, with 8 positions matching TRBD1. The germline V gene encodes CDR1 LNHDA and CDR2 SQIVND (reference sequence). The CDR3 length is 14 residues. The V segment lost 3 bases and the J segment 3 bases; nucleotides outside the gene matches: 4. In nucleotides, the CDR3 is TGTGCCAGTAGTATTAGGGACAGGTTCTACGAGCAGTACTTC. Its protein is CASSIRDRFYEQYF.

The chain recombines TRBV9 with TRBJ1-4, with a tentative D call TRBD1 (6 bases). Trimming shortened V by 4 bases and J by 2 bases, and 15 bases separated the two germline ends. Germline V CDR1 and CDR2: SGDLS, YYNGEE. The length of the CDR3 is 16 residues. The CDR3 sequence: CASSPRGRGTNEKLFF. As DNA, the CDR3 is TGTGCCAGCAGCCCTAGAGGGAGGGGGACTAATGAAAAACTGTTTTTT.

This sequence joins TRBV25-1 and TRBJ2-6; weak D call: TRBD1 (6 bases). V lost 1 base and J lost 2, with 6 bases in between. The germline V gene encodes CDR1 MGHDK and CDR2 SYGVNS. CDR3 length: 15 amino acids. CDR3 amino acids: CASSESGAGANVLTF. The CDR3 DNA follows: TGTGCCAGCAGTGAATCAGGGGCTGGGGCCAACGTCCTGACTTTC. The full variable domain, completed using reference TRBV25-1 and TRBJ2-6, is EADIYQTPRYLVIGTGKKITLECSQTMGHDKMYWYQQDPGMELHLIHYSYGVNSTEKGDLSSESTVSRIRTEHFPLTLESARPSHTSQYLCASSESGAGANVLTFGAGSRLTVL.

This clone was observed a few times. J is TRBJ1-1 and V is TRBV10-1; tentative D call: TRBD1 (5 bases). The germline V and J ends were trimmed by 2 bases and 1 base, with 11 bases remaining between them. This CDR3 has 15 residues. Germline CDR1 and CDR2: WNHNN and SYGVQD (reference sequence). CDR3 nucleotide sequence: TGCGCCAGCAGTGAGGGGGGGGGAGGGAACACTGAAGCTTTCTTT. It encodes CASSEGGGGNTEAFF.

This clone has more than one count but fewer than ten. The chain joins TRBV5-1 to TRBJ2-1, with 7 bases lining up with TRBD2. The germline V gene has CDR1 SGHRS and CDR2 YFSETQ. The CDR3 runs 12 residues. The V segment lost 4 bases and the J segment 9 bases; nucleotides outside the gene matches: 4. CDR3 amino acids: CASSPLAGEQFF. The CDR3 DNA reads TGCGCCAGCAGCCCCTTAGCGGGTGAGCAGTTCTTC.

This clone was seen a few times. The V and J genes are TRBV4-3 and TRBJ1-4; D ambiguous. Germline V gene data show CDR1 as LGHNA and CDR2 as YSLEER. CDR3 size: 15 residues. V lost 0 bases and J 8 bases, leaving 13 bases between the germline ends. The CDR3 is CASSQEAIRVEKLFF. CDR3 DNA sequence: TGCGCCAGCAGCCAAGAAGCCATCCGGGTAGAAAAACTGTTTTTT.

The chain recombines TRBV19 with TRBJ2-4; TRBD2 might be the D (6 bases). The CDR3 spans 14 residues. Germline V gene sequence: CDR1 LNHDA, CDR2 SQIVND (reference sequence). V lost 0 bases, J lost 6 bases, and 9 bases lay in between. In nucleotides, the CDR3 is TGTGCCAGTAGTATAGAGGGGGGTGGAAACATTCAGTACTTC. This encodes CASSIEGGGNIQYF.

The chain carries TRBV7-9 and TRBJ2-1; D remains ambiguous. V was clipped by 2 bases and J by 2 bases, with 7 bases between them. The germline CDR1 and CDR2 sequences are SEHNR and FQNEAQ (reference sequence). This CDR3 contains 14 residues. The DNA of the CDR3 is TGTGCCAGCAGCTTACCTGGAGCCTACAATGAGCAGTTCTTC. Protein: CASSLPGAYNEQFF.

The chain couples TRBV27 to TRBJ2-7; 12 bases are shared with TRBD2. The CDR3 sequence is 16 residues long. V was pared by 0 bases and J by 6 bases, with 6 bases of the junction left unmatched. Germline CDR1 and CDR2: MNHEY and SMNVEV (reference sequence). CDR3 coding DNA: TGTGCCAGCAGTTTATCGGCCCTAGCGGGAGGGACCGAGCAGTACTTC. It translates to CASSLSALAGGTEQYF.

The V gene is TRBV7-2, the J gene TRBJ1-2; D is uncertain. The V gene lost 2 bases and the J gene lost 7 bases, with 14 bases spanning the gap. The CDR3 covers 14 residues. Germline assignment: CDR1 SGHTA and CDR2 FQGNSA. The CDR3 protein is CASSLFGVPGGYTF. As DNA, the CDR3 is TGTGCCAGCAGCTTATTTGGAGTTCCGGGTGGCTACACCTTC. Variable domain in full (rest from reference TRBV7-2 and TRBJ1-2): GAGVSQSPSNKVTEKGKDVELRCDPISGHTALYWYRQSLGQGLEFLIYFQGNSAPDKSGLPSDRFSAERTGGSVSTLTIQRTQQEDSAVYLCASSLFGVPGGYTFGSGTRLTVV.

This clone was seen a handful of times. V and J are TRBV13 and TRBJ2-5, with TRBD2 matching 13 bases. The CDR3 runs 16 residues. V shed 2 bases and J 4 bases; nucleotides not matched to a gene: 4. Germline CDR1 PRHDT, CDR2 FYEKMQ (reference sequence). The CDR3 loop reads CASSLRTSGRRETQYF. The CDR3 nucleotides are TGTGCCAGCAGCTTAAGGACTAGCGGGAGAAGAGAGACCCAGTACTTC.

The chain carries TRBV5-4 and TRBJ2-1, with D maybe TRBD2 (6 bases). Trimming left V 4 bases short and J 3 bases short, with 14 bases between. The CDR3 spans 15 residues. Germline lookup yields CDR1 SGHNT and CDR2 YYREEE (reference sequence). CDR3 residues: CASSDPSDVYNEQFF. The CDR3 DNA is TGTGCCAGCAGCGACCCTAGCGACGTCTACAATGAGCAGTTCTTC.

The chain uses TRBV6-4 and TRBJ2-7; 8 nucleotides match TRBD2. This CDR3 spans 12 amino acids. In germline, CDR1 is MRHNA, CDR2 SNTAGT. J gave up 2 bases and V 10 bases, and 4 bases lay outside the gene matches. For the CDR3, the DNA is TGTGCCACTTCGGGACTAGCCTACGAGCAGTACTTC. Protein product: CATSGLAYEQYF.

V and J are TRBV5-1 and TRBJ1-2; 7 positions match TRBD1. Germline loops: CDR1 SGHRS, CDR2 YFSETQ. This CDR3 is 16 amino acids long. Germline trimming cut 4 bases from V and 5 bases from J; bases unmatched to any gene: 14. The CDR3 DNA is TGCGCCAGCAGCCACACGGAACAGGGGATTCATTATGGCTACACCTTC. Its translation is CASSHTEQGIHYGYTF.

This clone was detected only a few times. The V gene is TRBV5-4, the J gene TRBJ2-7; 9 bases are shared with TRBD2. Germline CDR1 and CDR2: SGHNT and YYREEE (reference sequence). V trimming: 0 bases; J trimming: 0 bases; junction bases outside the gene matches: 1. The CDR3 runs to 15 residues. CDR3 bases: TGTGCCAGCAGCTTGGGACTAGCGGCCTCCTACGAGCAGTACTTC. This codes for CASSLGLAASYEQYF.

For the CDR3, the DNA is TGTGCCAGCAGCTTCGCGGGCCTCGACGAGCAGTACTTC. It codes for CASSFAGLDEQYF. The chain joins TRBV5-4 to TRBJ2-7, with D possibly being TRBD2 (5 bases). CDR1 and CDR2 from the germline V gene are SGHNT and YYREEE (reference sequence). V shed 2 bases and J shed 5 bases, with 11 bases lying between them. The CDR3 covers 13 residues. Drawing the rest from reference TRBV5-4 and TRBJ2-7, the complete variable domain is ETGVTQSPTHLIKTRGQQVTLRCSSQSGHNTVSWYQQALGQGPQFIFQYYREEENGRGNFPPRFSGLQFPNYSSELNVNALELDDSALYLCASSFAGLDEQYFGPGTRLTVT.

The chain has TRBV7-9 and TRBJ1-1, with D perhaps TRBD1 (5 bases). Germline V CDR1 and CDR2: SEHNR, FQNEAQ (reference sequence). V was cut by 4 bases and J by 1 base, with 16 bases left in between. The CDR3 contains 16 residues. The CDR3 loop is CASSSRGNRGNTEAFF. The CDR3 DNA follows: TGTGCCAGCAGCTCGCGGGGGAATAGGGGGAACACTGAAGCTTTCTTT.